In its sample, the clone carrying this T cell receptor (beta chain) was seen a few times. The antigen is unknown. This record comes from a study of identical twins. General observations from the study: Cord blood beta clonotypes present at high abundance carried fewer insertions; no such pattern appeared in memory repertoires. Twin sharing of out-of-frame TCR alpha was underestimated by models in monozygotic pairs. Partial confounding of zero-insertion analyses by invariant MAIT and iNKT cells was possible.

One entry per CDR3 protein results from TCRdb running MiXCR on the 5' RACE reads. This table holds 750,000 to 950,000 distinct CDR3 sequences, approximately 13% found once. The sample was also reused in another study, on yellow fever vaccine responses in identical twins.

The TCR originated in a woman under 30 in good health. Sequenced material: PBMCs.

The CDR3 DNA is TGTGCCAGCAGTTTGGACCGTGGGGTCACTGAAGCTTTCTTT. Protein: CASSLDRGVTEAFF. The gene calls are TRBV12-3 or TRBV12-4 and TRBJ1-1; unclear D gene. The V gene lost 3 bases and the J gene lost 4 bases, with 12 bases spanning the gap. This CDR3 has 14 amino acids.